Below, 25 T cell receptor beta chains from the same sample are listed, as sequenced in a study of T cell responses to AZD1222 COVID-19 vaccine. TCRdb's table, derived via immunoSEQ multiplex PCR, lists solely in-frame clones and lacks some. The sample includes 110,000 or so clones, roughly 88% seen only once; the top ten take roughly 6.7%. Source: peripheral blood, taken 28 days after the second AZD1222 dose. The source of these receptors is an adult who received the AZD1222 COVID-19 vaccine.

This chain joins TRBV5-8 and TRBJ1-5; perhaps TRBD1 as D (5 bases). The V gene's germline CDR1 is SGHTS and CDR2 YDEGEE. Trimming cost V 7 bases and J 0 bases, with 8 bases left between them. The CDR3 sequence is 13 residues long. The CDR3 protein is CASGRDSNQPQHF. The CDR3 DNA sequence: TGTGCCAGCGGCAGGGATAGCAATCAGCCCCAGCATTTT.

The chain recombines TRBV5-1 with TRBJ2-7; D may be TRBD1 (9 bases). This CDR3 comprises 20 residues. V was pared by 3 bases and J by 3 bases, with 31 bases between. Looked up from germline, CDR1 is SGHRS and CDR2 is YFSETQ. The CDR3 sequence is CASSSGQGKGLAGNVYEQYF. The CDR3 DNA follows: TGCGCCAGCAGCTCTGGACAGGGGAAAGGTTTAGCGGGGAACGTCTACGAGCAGTACTTC.

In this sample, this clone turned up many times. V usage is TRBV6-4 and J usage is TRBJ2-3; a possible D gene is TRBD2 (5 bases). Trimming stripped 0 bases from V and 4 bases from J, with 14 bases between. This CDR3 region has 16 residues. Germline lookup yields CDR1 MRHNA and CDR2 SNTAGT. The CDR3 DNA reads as TGTGCCAGCAGTGACTCACCCGGGAAGGGCGCAGATACGCAGTATTTT. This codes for CASSDSPGKGADTQYF.

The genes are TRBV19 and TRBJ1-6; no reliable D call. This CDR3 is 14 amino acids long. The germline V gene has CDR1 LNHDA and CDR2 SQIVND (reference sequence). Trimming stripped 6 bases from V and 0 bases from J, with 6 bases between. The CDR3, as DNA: TGTGCCAGTAGGACGTACTCCTATAATTCACCCCTCCACTTT. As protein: CASRTYSYNSPLHF. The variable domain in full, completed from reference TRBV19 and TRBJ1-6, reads DGGITQSPKYLFRKEGQNVTLSCEQNLNHDAMYWYRQDPGQGLRLIYYSQIVNDFQKGDIAEGYSVSREKKESFPLTVTSAQKNPTAFYLCASRTYSYNSPLHFGNGTRLTVT.

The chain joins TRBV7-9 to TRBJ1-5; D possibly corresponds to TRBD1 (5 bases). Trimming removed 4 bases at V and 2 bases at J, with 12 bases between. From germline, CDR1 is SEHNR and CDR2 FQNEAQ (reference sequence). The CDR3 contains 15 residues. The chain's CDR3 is CASSSQGGGNQPQHF. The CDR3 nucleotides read TGTGCCAGCAGCTCCCAGGGTGGCGGCAATCAGCCCCAGCATTTT.

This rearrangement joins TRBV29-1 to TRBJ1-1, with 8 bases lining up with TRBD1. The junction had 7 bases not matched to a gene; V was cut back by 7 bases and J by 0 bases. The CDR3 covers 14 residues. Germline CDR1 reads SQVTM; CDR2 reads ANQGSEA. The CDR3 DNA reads TGCAGCGCCCGACAGGGGTCCATGAACACTGAAGCTTTCTTT. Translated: CSARQGSMNTEAFF.

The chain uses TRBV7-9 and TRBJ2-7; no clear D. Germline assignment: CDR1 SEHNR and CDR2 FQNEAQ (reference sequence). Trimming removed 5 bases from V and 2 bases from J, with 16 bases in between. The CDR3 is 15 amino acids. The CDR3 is CASSQPRLDPYEQYF. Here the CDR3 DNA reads TGTGCCAGCAGCCAACCCCGACTGGACCCCTACGAGCAGTACTTC.

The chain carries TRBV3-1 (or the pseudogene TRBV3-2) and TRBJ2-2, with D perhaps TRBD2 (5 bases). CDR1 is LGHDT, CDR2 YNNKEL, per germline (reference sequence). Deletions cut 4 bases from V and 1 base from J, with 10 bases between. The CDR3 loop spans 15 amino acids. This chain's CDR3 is CASSPRVQNTGELFF. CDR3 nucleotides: TGTGCCAGCAGCCCGAGGGTTCAGAACACCGGGGAGCTGTTTTTT.

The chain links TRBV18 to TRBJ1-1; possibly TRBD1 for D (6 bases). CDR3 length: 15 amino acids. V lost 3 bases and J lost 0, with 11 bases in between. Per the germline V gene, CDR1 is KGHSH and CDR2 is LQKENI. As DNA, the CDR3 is TGTGCCAGCTCACCGGTGACAGGCATGAACACTGAAGCTTTCTTT. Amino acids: CASSPVTGMNTEAFF.

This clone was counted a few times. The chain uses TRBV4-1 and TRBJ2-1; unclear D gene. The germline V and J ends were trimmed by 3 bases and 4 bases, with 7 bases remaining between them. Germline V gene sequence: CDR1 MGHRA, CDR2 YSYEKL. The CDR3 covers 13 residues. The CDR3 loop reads CASSQDPYNEQFF. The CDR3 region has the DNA TGCGCCAGCAGCCAGGACCCGTACAATGAGCAGTTCTTC.

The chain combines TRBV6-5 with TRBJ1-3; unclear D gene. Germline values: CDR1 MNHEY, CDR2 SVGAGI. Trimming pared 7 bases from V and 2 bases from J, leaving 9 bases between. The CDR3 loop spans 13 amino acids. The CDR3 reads CASIANAGNTIYF. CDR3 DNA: TGTGCCAGCATCGCGAACGCTGGAAACACCATATATTTT.

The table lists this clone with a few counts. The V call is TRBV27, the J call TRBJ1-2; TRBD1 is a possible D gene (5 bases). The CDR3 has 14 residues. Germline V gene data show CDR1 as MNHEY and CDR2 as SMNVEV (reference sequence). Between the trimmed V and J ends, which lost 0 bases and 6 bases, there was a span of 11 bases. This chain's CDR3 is CASSLSSGGDGYTF. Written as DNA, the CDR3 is TGTGCCAGCAGTTTATCTTCCGGGGGGGATGGCTACACCTTC.

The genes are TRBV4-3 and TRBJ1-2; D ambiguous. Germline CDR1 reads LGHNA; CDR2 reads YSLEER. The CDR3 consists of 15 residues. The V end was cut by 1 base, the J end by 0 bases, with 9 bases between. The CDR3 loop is CASSQGSIANYGYTF. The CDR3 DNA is TGCGCCAGCAGCCAAGGATCGATAGCTAACTATGGCTACACCTTC.

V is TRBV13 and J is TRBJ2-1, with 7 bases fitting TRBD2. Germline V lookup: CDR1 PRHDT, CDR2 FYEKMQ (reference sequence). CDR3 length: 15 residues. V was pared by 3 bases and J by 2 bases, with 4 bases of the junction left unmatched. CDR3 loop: CASSFGSGAYNEQFF. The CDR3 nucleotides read TGTGCCAGCAGCTTCGGGAGCGGGGCCTACAATGAGCAGTTCTTC.

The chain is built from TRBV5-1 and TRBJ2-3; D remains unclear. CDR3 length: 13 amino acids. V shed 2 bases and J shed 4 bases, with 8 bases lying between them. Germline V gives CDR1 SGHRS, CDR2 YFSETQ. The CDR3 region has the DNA TGCGCCAGCAGCTTTCCGGGTGCAGATACGCAGTATTTT. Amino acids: CASSFPGADTQYF. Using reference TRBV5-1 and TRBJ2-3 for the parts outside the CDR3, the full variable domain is KAGVTQTPRYLIKTRGQQVTLSCSPISGHRSVSWYQQTPGQGLQFLFEYFSETQRNKGNFPGRFSGRQFSNSRSEMNVSTLELGDSALYLCASSFPGADTQYFGPGTRLTVL.

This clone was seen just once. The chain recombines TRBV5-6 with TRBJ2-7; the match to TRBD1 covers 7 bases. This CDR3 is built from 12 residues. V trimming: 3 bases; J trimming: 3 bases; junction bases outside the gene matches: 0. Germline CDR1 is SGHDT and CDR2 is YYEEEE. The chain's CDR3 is CASSWDSYEQYF. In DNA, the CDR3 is TGTGCCAGCAGCTGGGACAGCTACGAGCAGTACTTC. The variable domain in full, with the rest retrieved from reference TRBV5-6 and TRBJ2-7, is DAGVTQSPTHLIKTRGQQVTLRCSPKSGHDTVSWYQQALGQGPQFIFQYYEEEERQRGNFPDRFSGHQFPNYSSELNVNALLLGDSALYLCASSWDSYEQYFGPGTRLTVT.

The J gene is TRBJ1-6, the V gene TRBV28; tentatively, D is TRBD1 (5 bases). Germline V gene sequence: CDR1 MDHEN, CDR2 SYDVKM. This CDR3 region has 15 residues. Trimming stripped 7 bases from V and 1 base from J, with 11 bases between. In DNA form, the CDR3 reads TGTGCCAGCACCTTAGGACATTCCTATAATTCACCCCTCCACTTT. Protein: CASTLGHSYNSPLHF.

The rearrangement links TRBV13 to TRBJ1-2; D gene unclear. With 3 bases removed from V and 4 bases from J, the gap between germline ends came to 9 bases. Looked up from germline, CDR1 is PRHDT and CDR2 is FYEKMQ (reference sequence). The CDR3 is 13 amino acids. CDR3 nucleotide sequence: TGTGCCAGCAGCTTCGGCGGTACCTATGGCTACACCTTC. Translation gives CASSFGGTYGYTF. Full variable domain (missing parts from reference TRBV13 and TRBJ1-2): AAGVIQSPRHLIKEKRETATLKCYPIPRHDTVYWYQQGPGQDPQFLISFYEKMQSDKGSIPDRFSAQQFSDYHSELNMSSLELGDSALYFCASSFGGTYGYTFGSGTRLTVV.

CDR3 loop: CASSQERGDRPEKLFF. As DNA, the CDR3 is TGCGCCAGCAGCCAAGAGAGAGGGGACCGACCAGAAAAACTGTTTTTT. This chain uses TRBV4-3 with TRBJ1-4; weak D call: TRBD1 (5 bases). The CDR3 is made up of 16 amino acids. V was shortened by 0 bases and J by 8 bases, with 16 bases between the two germline ends. CDR1 is LGHNA and CDR2 is YSLEER in the germline V gene.

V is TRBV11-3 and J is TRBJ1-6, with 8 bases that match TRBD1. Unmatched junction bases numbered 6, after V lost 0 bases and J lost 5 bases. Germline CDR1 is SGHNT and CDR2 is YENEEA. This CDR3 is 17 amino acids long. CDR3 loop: CASSLDGDRPHNSPLHF. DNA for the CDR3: TGTGCCAGCAGCTTAGATGGGGACAGGCCCCATAATTCACCCCTCCACTTT.

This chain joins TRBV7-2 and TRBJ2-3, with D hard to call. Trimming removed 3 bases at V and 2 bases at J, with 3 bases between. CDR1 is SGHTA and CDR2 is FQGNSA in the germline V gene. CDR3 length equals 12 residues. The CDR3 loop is CASSFFTDTQYF. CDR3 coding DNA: TGTGCCAGCAGCTTTTTCACAGATACGCAGTATTTT.

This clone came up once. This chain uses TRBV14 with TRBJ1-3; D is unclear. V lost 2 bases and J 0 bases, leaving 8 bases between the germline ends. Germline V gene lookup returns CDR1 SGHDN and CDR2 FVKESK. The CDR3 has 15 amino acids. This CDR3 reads CASSQLGSSGNTIYF. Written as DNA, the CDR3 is TGTGCCAGCAGCCAACTAGGGAGCTCTGGAAACACCATATATTTT.

The CDR3 is CASSGSSGWSTEAFF. CDR3 in DNA: TGTGCCAGCAGCGGTTCGTCCGGCTGGAGCACTGAAGCTTTCTTT. The chain joins TRBV11-1 to TRBJ1-1; no clear D gene. The CDR3 has 15 amino acids. The germline V and J ends were trimmed by 5 bases and 4 bases, with 17 bases remaining between them. Germline assignment: CDR1 SGHAT and CDR2 FQDESV (reference sequence).

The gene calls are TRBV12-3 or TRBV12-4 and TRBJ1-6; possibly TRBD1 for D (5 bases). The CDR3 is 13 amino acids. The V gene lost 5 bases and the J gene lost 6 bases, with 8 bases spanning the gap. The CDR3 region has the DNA TGTGCCAGCAGTCGACAGACTAATTCACCCCTCCACTTT. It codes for CASSRQTNSPLHF.

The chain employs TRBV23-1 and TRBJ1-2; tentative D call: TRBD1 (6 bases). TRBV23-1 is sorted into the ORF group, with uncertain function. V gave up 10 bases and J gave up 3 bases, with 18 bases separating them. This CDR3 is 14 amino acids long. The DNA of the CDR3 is TGCGCCACCGGGATACCCGGGGGGCACTATGGCTACACCTTC. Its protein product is CATGIPGGHYGYTF.